Below, 30 T cell receptor beta chains from the same sample are listed, as sequenced in a study of CD8 T cells in ankylosing spondylitis. Antigen specificity for these receptors is unknown. Using its own MiXCR run on the 5' RACE reads, TCRdb lists one record per CDR3 protein. The profile shows 130,000 or so distinct CDR3 sequences, roughly 18% of them singletons. The study, taken as a whole, reports: Within ankylosing spondylitis blood, a TCR beta motif made up of several highly homologous variants appeared to be characteristic.

Sequencing input: blood, either unsorted or a sorted T cell fraction (not recorded which). The receptor set was obtained from a male donor with ankylosing spondylitis.

This clonotype appeared many times. V usage is TRBV25-1 and J usage is TRBJ2-2; D is unclear. Germline CDR1 reads MGHDK; CDR2 reads SYGVNS. With 4 bases removed from V and 6 bases from J, the gap between germline ends came to 9 bases. The CDR3 extends over 13 amino acids. Written as DNA, the CDR3 is TGTGCCAGCAGTGTCGGTGGGGCCGGGGAGCTGTTTTTT. It specifies CASSVGGAGELFF.

This clonotype showed up just a few times. CDR3 sequence reads: CASSLAGISHEQFF. CDR3 DNA: TGCGCCAGCAGCTTGGCCGGAATTAGCCATGAGCAGTTCTTC. This rearrangement joins TRBV5-1 to TRBJ2-1; D is uncertain. Germline values: CDR1 SGHRS, CDR2 YFSETQ. The V gene lost 0 bases and the J gene lost 8 bases, with 12 bases spanning the gap. The CDR3 extends over 14 amino acids.

In this sample, this clonotype turned up a few times. DNA for the CDR3: TGTGCCAGCAGCACAGACCCACCCCTAGGCTACACCTTC. As protein: CASSTDPPLGYTF. The chain links TRBV7-9 to TRBJ1-2; D is unclear. CDR1 and CDR2 (germline): SEHNR, FQNEAQ (reference sequence). The length of the CDR3 is 13 residues. The V gene lost 5 bases and the J gene lost 8 bases, with 15 bases spanning the gap.

This clonotype has a handful of counts. The chain couples TRBV25-1 to TRBJ1-1; no reliable D call. With 5 bases removed from V and 1 base from J, the gap between germline ends came to 5 bases. CDR3 length: 12 residues. Germline V gene data show CDR1 as MGHDK and CDR2 as SYGVNS. In nucleotides, the CDR3 is TGTGCCAGCAGTTGGTCGAACACTGAAGCTTTCTTT. Amino acid sequence: CASSWSNTEAFF.

J is TRBJ2-7 and V is TRBV6-2 or TRBV6-3; no clear D. Germline CDR1 and CDR2: MNHEY and SVGEGT. The V end was cut by 8 bases, the J end by 3 bases, with 11 bases between. The CDR3 is 12 residues long. Here the CDR3 reads CASGPVNYEQYF. The CDR3 DNA reads TGTGCCAGCGGACCGGTGAACTACGAGCAGTACTTC.

This clonotype was detected a few times. The rearrangement links TRBV27 to TRBJ1-5; a weak D match, TRBD1 (5 bases). The CDR3 sequence is 14 residues long. Trimming took off 3 bases at V and 2 bases at J, with 8 bases between the two ends. Per the germline V gene, CDR1 is MNHEY and CDR2 is SMNVEV (reference sequence). The CDR3 DNA reads as TGTGCCAGCAGTTTTGTGGGGGGCAATCAGCCCCAGCATTTT. Amino acid sequence: CASSFVGGNQPQHF.

This chain connects TRBV24-1 to TRBJ2-1; 12 bases map to TRBD1. The CDR3 length is 15 residues. V lost 10 bases, J lost 6 bases, and 9 bases stayed unmatched. Germline V CDR1 and CDR2: KGHDR, SFDVKD. CDR3 protein: CATTGTGGEVNEQFF. In nucleotides, the CDR3 is TGTGCCACGACAGGGACAGGGGGCGAAGTCAATGAGCAGTTCTTC.

The chain has TRBV27 and TRBJ2-1; 10 bases are a match to TRBD1. This CDR3 comprises 15 residues. Germline assignment: CDR1 MNHEY and CDR2 SMNVEV (reference sequence). The V gene end was trimmed by 2 bases and the J gene end by 7 bases; junction bases not matched to a gene: 5. CDR3 DNA: TGTGCCAGCAGTTTAGGGGACAGGGGTTTGAATGAGCAGTTCTTC. Its translation: CASSLGDRGLNEQFF.

V and J are TRBV28 and TRBJ1-1; D gene unclear. V gave up 6 bases and J gave up 3 bases, with 14 bases separating them. This CDR3 has 14 amino acids. Per the germline V gene, CDR1 is MDHEN and CDR2 is SYDVKM. The CDR3 coding sequence is TGTGCCAGCAGCCCCCCGGCGTGGGACACTGAAGCTTTCTTT. Translated, it gives CASSPPAWDTEAFF.

This clonotype was counted a few times. V is TRBV5-5 and J is TRBJ1-1, with a possible D match to TRBD1 (5 bases). Germline loops: CDR1 SGHKS, CDR2 YYEKEE (reference sequence). The V and J ends lost 4 bases and 5 bases respectively, with 12 bases between them. The CDR3 covers 13 residues. As DNA, the CDR3 is TGTGCCAGCAGCCGGTCGTGGGGGACTGAAGCTTTCTTT. It is translated as CASSRSWGTEAFF.

The chain is built from TRBV9 and TRBJ2-1; the D gene could be TRBD1 or TRBD2 (6 bases each). Trimming removed 4 bases from V and 8 bases from J, with 16 bases in between. Germline lookup yields CDR1 SGDLS and CDR2 YYNGEE. This CDR3 has 14 residues. The chain's CDR3 is CASSPGGEPDEQFF. The CDR3 bases are TGTGCCAGCAGCCCCGGGGGCGAGCCGGATGAGCAGTTCTTC.

CDR3 bases: TGTGCCAGCCGGCCAAGGCAGGGCGGGAACATTCAGTACTTC. It is translated as CASRPRQGGNIQYF. The chain is built from TRBV28 and TRBJ2-4, with D perhaps assigned TRBD1 or TRBD2 (5 bases each). The CDR3 runs 14 residues. CDR1 and CDR2 from the germline V gene are MDHEN and SYDVKM. Trimming took 8 bases from V and 7 from J, leaving 18 bases between them.

A few counts support this clonotype. The chain recombines TRBV4-1 with TRBJ1-1; D is unresolved. This CDR3 region has 14 residues. The V gene's germline CDR1 is MGHRA and CDR2 YSYEKL. Trimming removed 4 bases at V and 5 bases at J, with 14 bases between. The CDR3 loop reads CASSRSEGGTEAFF. CDR3 sequence (DNA): TGCGCCAGCAGCCGAAGTGAGGGTGGGACTGAAGCTTTCTTT.

This clonotype was seen a few times. The chain uses TRBV7-9 and TRBJ2-7; the D is unclear. V shed 5 bases and J shed 4 bases, with 12 bases lying between them. The germline V gene has CDR1 SEHNR and CDR2 FQNEAQ (reference sequence). The CDR3 has 13 amino acids. CDR3 sequence (DNA): TGTGCCAGCAGCCATCCTAACGTGTACGAGCAGTACTTC. It is translated as CASSHPNVYEQYF.

The chain combines TRBV9 with TRBJ2-3; no definite D call. Per the germline V gene, CDR1 is SGDLS and CDR2 is YYNGEE. CDR3 length equals 13 residues. V was cut by 3 bases and J by 7 bases, with 12 bases left in between. The DNA for the CDR3 is TGTGCCAGCAGCGACCCCCCCGCATATACGCAGTATTTT. Amino acid sequence: CASSDPPAYTQYF.

This chain uses TRBV20-1 with TRBJ2-7; D perhaps matches TRBD1 (5 bases). Trimming removed 0 bases at V and 4 bases at J, with 10 bases between. The CDR3 spans 13 residues. Germline-derived CDR1 and CDR2 are DFQATT and SNEGSKA (reference sequence). The CDR3 protein is CSARDAGKYEQYF. The CDR3 nucleotides read TGCAGTGCTAGAGATGCAGGGAAATACGAGCAGTACTTC.

This clonotype was observed a handful of times. The chain employs TRBV14 and TRBJ2-7; D gene uncertain. V was cut by 3 bases and J by 0 bases, with 12 bases left in between. Germline CDR1 SGHDN, CDR2 FVKESK. The CDR3 extends over 15 amino acids. In DNA, the CDR3 is TGTGCCAGCAGCCACAGGAACTCTAGCTCCTACGAGCAGTACTTC. This gives the protein CASSHRNSSSYEQYF.

This clonotype came up a few times. CDR3 in DNA: TGCAGTGCTAGCTCCCACAGGACCTACGAGCAGTACTTC. It is translated as CSASSHRTYEQYF. The chain uses TRBV20-1 and TRBJ2-7; possibly TRBD1 for D (5 bases). The CDR3 runs 13 residues. Germline V gives CDR1 DFQATT, CDR2 SNEGSKA (reference sequence). The V gene lost 3 bases and the J gene lost 2 bases, with 11 bases spanning the gap.

This clonotype was found a few times. The CDR3 loop reads CASSVTVSGANVLTF. The CDR3 DNA reads TGTGCCAGCAGCGTTACAGTCTCTGGGGCCAACGTCCTGACTTTC. The V call is TRBV9, the J call TRBJ2-6, with D hard to call. Germline lookup yields CDR1 SGDLS and CDR2 YYNGEE. V was clipped by 2 bases and J by 0 bases, with 6 bases between them. The CDR3 covers 15 residues.

The V call is TRBV28, the J call TRBJ1-1; a weak D match, TRBD1 (6 bases). This CDR3 is built from 15 residues. Between the trimmed V and J ends, which lost 4 bases and 1 base, there was a span of 13 bases. The germline CDR1 and CDR2 sequences are MDHEN and SYDVKM. The CDR3 sequence is CASSYQGLENTEAFF. The CDR3 DNA reads as TGTGCCAGCAGTTATCAGGGGCTTGAGAACACTGAAGCTTTCTTT. Full variable domain (missing parts from reference TRBV28 and TRBJ1-1): DVKVTQSSRYLVKRTGEKVFLECVQDMDHENMFWYRQDPGLGLRLIYFSYDVKMKEKGDIPEGYSVSREKKERFSLILESASTNQTSMYLCASSYQGLENTEAFFGQGTRLTVV.

The gene calls are TRBV7-9 and TRBJ2-1; D call uncertain. Germline loops: CDR1 SEHNR, CDR2 FQNEAQ (reference sequence). Deletions cut 1 base from V and 4 bases from J, with 11 bases between. The CDR3 has 15 amino acids. The CDR3 is CASSLGGIMYNEQFF. The CDR3 nucleotides are TGTGCCAGCAGCTTAGGTGGGATAATGTACAATGAGCAGTTCTTC. The full variable domain, with the rest looked up from reference TRBV7-9 and TRBJ2-1, is DTGVSQNPRHKITKRGQNVTFRCDPISEHNRLYWYRQTLGQGPEFLTYFQNEAQLEKSRLLSDRFSAERPKGSFSTLEIQRTEQGDSAMYLCASSLGGIMYNEQFFGPGTRLTVL.

CDR3 bases: TGTGCCAGCAGAGGCCCCGGGACCGCTGGGGCCAACGTCCTGACTTTC. Translated: CASRGPGTAGANVLTF. The chain has TRBV4-2 and TRBJ2-6; D is tentatively TRBD1 or TRBD2 (5 bases each). Germline CDR1 LGHNA, CDR2 YNFKEQ. V shed 6 bases and J shed 2 bases, with 14 bases lying between them. The CDR3 has 16 amino acids.

There are a few counts of this clonotype. The chain uses TRBV5-1 and TRBJ2-7; possibly TRBD1 or TRBD2 for D (5 bases each). This CDR3 has 14 residues. In germline, CDR1 is SGHRS, CDR2 YFSETQ. Between the trimmed V and J ends, which lost 0 bases and 2 bases, there was a span of 9 bases. CDR3 DNA: TGCGCCAGCAGCTTGGACGTGGGGGCCTACGAGCAGTACTTC. Protein product: CASSLDVGAYEQYF.

The rearrangement joins TRBV9 to TRBJ2-7; 12 nucleotides agree with TRBD2. Looked up from germline, CDR1 is SGDLS and CDR2 is YYNGEE. J gave up 3 bases and V 3 bases, and 4 bases lay outside the gene matches. The CDR3 loop spans 15 amino acids. The CDR3 DNA sequence: TGTGCCAGCAGCGCACTAGCGGGAGGTTTCTACGAGCAGTACTTC. This sequence encodes CASSALAGGFYEQYF.

The sample holds many counts of this clonotype. J is TRBJ2-1 and V is TRBV29-1, with 10 bases aligning to TRBD2. The CDR3 runs to 14 residues. After removal of 3 bases from V and 3 bases from J, the junction contained 2 bases not matched to a gene. The germline CDR1 and CDR2 sequences are SQVTM and ANQGSEA. CDR3 bases: TGCAGCGTTGAGGGGACTAGCGTCTACAATGAGCAGTTCTTC. This translates into CSVEGTSVYNEQFF.

This clonotype was detected a few times. V gene TRBV5-1 combines with J gene TRBJ2-7; D is ambiguous. Germline values: CDR1 SGHRS, CDR2 YFSETQ. CDR3 length: 14 residues. V lost 0 bases and J lost 0, with 7 bases in between. The CDR3: CASSLDPDSYEQYF. The CDR3 coding sequence is TGCGCCAGCAGCTTGGATCCGGACTCCTACGAGCAGTACTTC.

This clonotype was seen a handful of times. V usage is TRBV20-1 and J usage is TRBJ2-7, with TRBD2 as a possible D gene (5 bases). The CDR3 covers 15 residues. V was clipped by 0 bases and J by 6 bases, with 18 bases between them. The germline V gene encodes CDR1 DFQATT and CDR2 SNEGSKA (reference sequence). CDR3 sequence reads: CSARDHSGIYLEQYF. The CDR3 DNA follows: TGCAGTGCTAGAGATCATTCCGGGATATATCTCGAGCAGTACTTC.

This clonotype was found a few times. This sequence joins TRBV12-3 or TRBV12-4 and TRBJ2-3; D call uncertain. Trimming took 3 bases from V and 2 from J, leaving 12 bases between them. This CDR3 has 15 residues. As DNA, the CDR3 is TGTGCCAGCAGTTTCGTTGGTGGGAACACAGATACGCAGTATTTT. It specifies CASSFVGGNTDTQYF.

This clonotype was seen only a few times. The chain uses TRBV6-2 or TRBV6-3 and TRBJ2-3; TRBD2 matches at 15 bases. The V and J ends lost 0 bases and 0 bases, in that order; junction bases with no gene match: 10. Germline CDR1 is MNHEY and CDR2 is SVGEGT. The CDR3 is made up of 21 amino acids. The CDR3 DNA sequence: TGTGCCAGCAGTTACTCGGGACTAGCGGGAGGACGAACCCCTAGCACAGATACGCAGTATTTT. Amino acid sequence: CASSYSGLAGGRTPSTDTQYF.

This chain uses TRBV27 with TRBJ2-7, with 10 bases matching TRBD2. The CDR3 is 17 residues long. Germline loops: CDR1 MNHEY, CDR2 SMNVEV (reference sequence). With 0 bases clipped from V and 6 bases from J, the junction kept 11 bases outside the gene matches. CDR3 DNA: TGTGCCAGCAGTTTATCTTTCGAGGGGACTAGCGTTGGCGAGCAGTACTTC. It specifies CASSLSFEGTSVGEQYF.